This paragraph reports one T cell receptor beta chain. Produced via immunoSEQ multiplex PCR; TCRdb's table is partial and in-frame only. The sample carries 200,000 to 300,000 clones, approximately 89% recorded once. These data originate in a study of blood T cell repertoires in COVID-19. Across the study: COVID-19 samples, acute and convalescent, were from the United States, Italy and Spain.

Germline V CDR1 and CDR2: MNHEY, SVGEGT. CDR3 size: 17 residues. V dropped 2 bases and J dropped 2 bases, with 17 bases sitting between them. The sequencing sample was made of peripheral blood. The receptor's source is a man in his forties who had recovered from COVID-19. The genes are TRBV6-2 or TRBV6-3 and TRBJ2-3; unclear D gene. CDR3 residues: CASSYPRSPNFTDTQYF. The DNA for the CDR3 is TGTGCCAGCAGTTACCCGCGTTCCCCTAACTTCACAGATACGCAGTATTTT.